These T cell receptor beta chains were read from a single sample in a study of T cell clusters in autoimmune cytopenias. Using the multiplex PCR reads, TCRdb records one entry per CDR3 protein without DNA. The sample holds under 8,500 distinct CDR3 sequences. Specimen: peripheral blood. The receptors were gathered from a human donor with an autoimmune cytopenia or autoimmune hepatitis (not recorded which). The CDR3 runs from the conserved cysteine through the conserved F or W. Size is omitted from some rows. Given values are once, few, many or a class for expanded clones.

CDR3aa: CASSRGTYEQYF; j_gene: TRBJ2-7; v_gene: TRBV5-6; abundance: medium-sized
CDR3aa: CASSYDTRTGANYGYTF; j_gene: TRBJ1-2; v_gene: TRBV6-6; abundance: -
CDR3aa: CASSGTGDSQPQHF; j_gene: TRBJ1-5; v_gene: TRBV10-3; abundance: -
CDR3aa: CAINGGRGEQFF; j_gene: TRBJ2-1; v_gene: TRBV10-3; abundance: -
CDR3aa: CASSYGQGEWETQYF; j_gene: TRBJ2-5; v_gene: TRBV6-4; abundance: -
CDR3aa: CAISEGGWSYEQYF; j_gene: TRBJ2-7; v_gene: TRBV10-3; abundance: -
CDR3aa: CASSKRSSGVADTQYF; j_gene: TRBJ2-3; v_gene: TRBV7-7; abundance: -
CDR3aa: CASLGAQGHQPQHF; j_gene: TRBJ1-5; v_gene: TRBV6-6; abundance: medium-sized
CDR3aa: CASSQSLLAYEQYF; j_gene: TRBJ2-7; v_gene: TRBV14; abundance: -
CDR3aa: CASSLGLSTNEKLFF; j_gene: TRBJ1-4; v_gene: TRBV7-9; abundance: -
CDR3aa: CASSQHSGTGHNEQFF; j_gene: TRBJ2-1; v_gene: TRBV7-2; abundance: -
CDR3aa: CASTRERSTEAFF; j_gene: TRBJ1-1; v_gene: TRBV6-2/TRBV6-3; abundance: -
CDR3aa: CASSYLQLAGGGNEQFF; j_gene: TRBJ2-1; v_gene: TRBV6-5; abundance: medium-sized
CDR3aa: CASSAWGPLHF; j_gene: TRBJ1-6; v_gene: TRBV7-2; abundance: -
CDR3aa: CASSRGGADNYGYTF; j_gene: TRBJ1-2; v_gene: TRBV14; abundance: -
CDR3aa: CASSPSGDSGNTIYF; j_gene: TRBJ1-3; v_gene: TRBV18; abundance: -
CDR3aa: CASSFLDTNTGELFF; j_gene: TRBJ2-2; v_gene: TRBV11-2; abundance: -
CDR3aa: CASSITGGGTGYTF; j_gene: TRBJ1-2; v_gene: TRBV19; abundance: medium-sized
CDR3aa: CASSLEQGSGKLFF; j_gene: TRBJ1-4; v_gene: TRBV5-6; abundance: -
CDR3aa: CASSTGGSGGELFF; j_gene: TRBJ2-2; v_gene: TRBV7-9; abundance: -
CDR3aa: CSVALGQENSPLHF; j_gene: TRBJ1-6; v_gene: TRBV29-1; abundance: medium-sized
CDR3aa: CASSLEGGPGTDTQYF; j_gene: TRBJ2-3; v_gene: TRBV5-1; abundance: -